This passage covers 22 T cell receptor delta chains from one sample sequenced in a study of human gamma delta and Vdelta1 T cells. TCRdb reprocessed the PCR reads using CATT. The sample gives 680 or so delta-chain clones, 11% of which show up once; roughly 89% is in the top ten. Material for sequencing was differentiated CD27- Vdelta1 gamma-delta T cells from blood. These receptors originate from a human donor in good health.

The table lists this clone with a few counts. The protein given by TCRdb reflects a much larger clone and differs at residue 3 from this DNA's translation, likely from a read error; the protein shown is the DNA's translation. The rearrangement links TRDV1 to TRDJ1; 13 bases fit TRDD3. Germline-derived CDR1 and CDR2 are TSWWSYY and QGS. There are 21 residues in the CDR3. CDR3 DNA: TGTGCTTTTGGGGGAGTCTACTGGGGGATACGCGATACCTTTCCCTTGGGTAAACTCATCTTT. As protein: CAFGGVYWGIRDTFPLGKLIF.

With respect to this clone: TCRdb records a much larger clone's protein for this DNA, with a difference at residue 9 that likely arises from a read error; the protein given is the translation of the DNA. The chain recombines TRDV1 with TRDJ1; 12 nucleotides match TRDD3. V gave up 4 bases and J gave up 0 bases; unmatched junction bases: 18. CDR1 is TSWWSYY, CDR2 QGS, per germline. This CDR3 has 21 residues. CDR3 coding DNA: TGTGCTCTTGGGGTTGGCCCTGTCGTAGCCTGGGGGATACGGCACACCGATAAACTCATCTTT. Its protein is CALGVGPVVAWGIRHTDKLIF.

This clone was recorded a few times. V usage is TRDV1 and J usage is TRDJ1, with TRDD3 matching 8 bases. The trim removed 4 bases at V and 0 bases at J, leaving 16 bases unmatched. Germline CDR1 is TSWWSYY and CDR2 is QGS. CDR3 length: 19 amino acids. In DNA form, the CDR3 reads TGTGCTCTTGGGGGTTCTATTCCTTACTGGGGGGTATACACCGATAAACTCATCTTT. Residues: CALGGSIPYWGVYTDKLIF.

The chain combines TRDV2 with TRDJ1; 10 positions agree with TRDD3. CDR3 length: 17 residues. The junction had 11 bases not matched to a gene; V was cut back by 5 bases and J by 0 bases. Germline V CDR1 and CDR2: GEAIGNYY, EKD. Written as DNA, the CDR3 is TGTGCCTGTGGCATACTGGGGGATCATTCGTACACCGATAAACTCATCTTT. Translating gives CACGILGDHSYTDKLIF.

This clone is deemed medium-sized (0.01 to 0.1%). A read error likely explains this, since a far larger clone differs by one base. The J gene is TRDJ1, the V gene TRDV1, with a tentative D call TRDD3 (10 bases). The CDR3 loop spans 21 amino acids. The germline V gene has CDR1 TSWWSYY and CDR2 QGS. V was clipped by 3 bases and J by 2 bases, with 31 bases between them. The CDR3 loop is CALGDIARPSYRGIRTDKLIF. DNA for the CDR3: TGTGCTCTTGGGGACATAGCTCGGCCTTCCTACCGGGGGATACGTACCGATAAACTCATCTTT.

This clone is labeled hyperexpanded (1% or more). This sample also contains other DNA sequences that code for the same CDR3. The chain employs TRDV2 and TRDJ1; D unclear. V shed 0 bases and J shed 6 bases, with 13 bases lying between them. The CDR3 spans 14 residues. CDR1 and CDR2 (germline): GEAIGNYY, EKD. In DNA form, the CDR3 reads TGTGCCTGTGACACCTGGGAATCCCCCAATAAACTCATCTTT. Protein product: CACDTWESPNKLIF.

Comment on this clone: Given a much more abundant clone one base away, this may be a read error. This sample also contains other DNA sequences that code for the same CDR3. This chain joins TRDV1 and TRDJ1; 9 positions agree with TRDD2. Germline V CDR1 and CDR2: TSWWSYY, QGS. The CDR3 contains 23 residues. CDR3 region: CALGGLAPLPTKGIRGGRDKLIF. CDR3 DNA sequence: TGTGCTCTTGGGGGCCTAGCTCCCCTTCCTACGAAGGGGATTAGAGGGGGTCGAGATAAGCTCATCTTT.

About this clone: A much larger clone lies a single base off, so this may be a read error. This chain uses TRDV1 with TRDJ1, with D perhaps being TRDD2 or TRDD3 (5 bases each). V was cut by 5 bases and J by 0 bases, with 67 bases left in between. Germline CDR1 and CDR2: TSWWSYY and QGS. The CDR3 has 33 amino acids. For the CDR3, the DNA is TGTGCTCTTGGGTCACACAGACGCCACCAATCCCTACCGGGGACCCCGGAGCGTGCTCTACGTCTACCCCGGAGCGTGTACACCGATAAACTCATCTTT. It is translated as CALGSHRRHQSLPGTPERALRLPRSVYTDKLIF.

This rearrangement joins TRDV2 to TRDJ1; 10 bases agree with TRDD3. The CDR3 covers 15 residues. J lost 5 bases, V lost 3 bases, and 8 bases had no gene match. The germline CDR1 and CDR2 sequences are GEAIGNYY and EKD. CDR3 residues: CACDDLGDIKDKLIF. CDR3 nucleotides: TGTGCCTGTGACGACCTGGGGGATATAAAGGATAAACTCATCTTT.

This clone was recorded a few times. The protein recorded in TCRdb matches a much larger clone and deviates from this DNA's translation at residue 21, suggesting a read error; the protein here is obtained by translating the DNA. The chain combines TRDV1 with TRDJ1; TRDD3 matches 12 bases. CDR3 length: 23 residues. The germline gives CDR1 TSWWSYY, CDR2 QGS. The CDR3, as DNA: TGTGCTCTTGGGGTACGATACAAGGGAAAGATCTGGGGGATACGCGGAGATACCGATAAACCCATCTTT. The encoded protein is CALGVRYKGKIWGIRGDTDKPIF.

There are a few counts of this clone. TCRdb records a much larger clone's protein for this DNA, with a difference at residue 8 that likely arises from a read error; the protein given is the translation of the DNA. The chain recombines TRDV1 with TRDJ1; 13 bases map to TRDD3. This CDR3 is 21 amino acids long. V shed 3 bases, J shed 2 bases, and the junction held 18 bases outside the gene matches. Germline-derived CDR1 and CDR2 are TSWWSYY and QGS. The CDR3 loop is CALGDIASPSYWGIRTDKLIF. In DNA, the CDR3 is TGTGCTCTTGGGGACATCGCTAGTCCTTCCTACTGGGGGATACGTACCGATAAACTCATCTTT.

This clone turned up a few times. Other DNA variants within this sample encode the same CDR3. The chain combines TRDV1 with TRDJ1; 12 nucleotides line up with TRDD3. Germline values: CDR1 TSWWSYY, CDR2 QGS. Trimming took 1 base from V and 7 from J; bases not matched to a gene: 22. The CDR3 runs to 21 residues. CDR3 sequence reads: CALGEPSAGKRYWGILVKLIF. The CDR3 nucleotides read TGTGCTCTTGGGGAACCTTCGGCCGGGAAGCGGTACTGGGGGATACTCGTTAAACTCATCTTT.

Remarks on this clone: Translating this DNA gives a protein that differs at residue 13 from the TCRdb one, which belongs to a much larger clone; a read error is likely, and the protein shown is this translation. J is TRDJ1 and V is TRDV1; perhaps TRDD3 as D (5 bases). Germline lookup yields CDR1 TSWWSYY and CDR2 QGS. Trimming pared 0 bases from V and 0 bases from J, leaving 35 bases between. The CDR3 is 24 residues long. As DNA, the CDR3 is TGTGCTCTTGGGGAACTGGGATCCCTGCCGCACTGGAGGATCCGATTAATGTACACCGATAAACTCATCTTT. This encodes CALGELGSLPHWRIRLMYTDKLIF.

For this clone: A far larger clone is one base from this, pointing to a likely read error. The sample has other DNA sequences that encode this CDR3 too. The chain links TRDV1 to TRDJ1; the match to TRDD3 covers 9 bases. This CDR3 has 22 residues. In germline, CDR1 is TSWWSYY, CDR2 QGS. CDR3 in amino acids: CALGKIVPSYWGKRTTTDKLIF. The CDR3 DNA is TGCGCTCTTGGGAAAATCGTCCCCTCCTACTGGGGGAAACGAACTACAACCGATAAACTCATCTTT.

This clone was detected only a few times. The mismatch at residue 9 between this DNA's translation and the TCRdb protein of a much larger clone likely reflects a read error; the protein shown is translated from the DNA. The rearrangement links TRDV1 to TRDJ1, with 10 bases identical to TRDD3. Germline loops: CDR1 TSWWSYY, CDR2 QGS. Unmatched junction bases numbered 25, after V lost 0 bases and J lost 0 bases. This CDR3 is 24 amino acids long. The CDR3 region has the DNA TGTGCTCTTGGGGAACTGGGATCCCCGCCGCACTGGGGGATCCGATTAATGTACACCGATAAACTCATCTTT. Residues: CALGELGSPPHWGIRLMYTDKLIF.

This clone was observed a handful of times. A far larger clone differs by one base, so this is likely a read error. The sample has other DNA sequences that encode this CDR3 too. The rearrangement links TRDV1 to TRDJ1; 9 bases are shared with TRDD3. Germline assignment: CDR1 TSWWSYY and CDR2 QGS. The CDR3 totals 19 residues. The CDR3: CALGEQSYPWGINTDKLIF. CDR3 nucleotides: TGTGCTCTTGGAGAACAGTCGTACCCGTGGGGGATAAACACCGATAAACTCATCTTT.

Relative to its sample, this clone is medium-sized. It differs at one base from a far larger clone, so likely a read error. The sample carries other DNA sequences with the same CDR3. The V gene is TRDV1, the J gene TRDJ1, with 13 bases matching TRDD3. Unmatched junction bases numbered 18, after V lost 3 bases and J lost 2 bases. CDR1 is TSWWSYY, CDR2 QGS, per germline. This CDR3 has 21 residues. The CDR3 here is CALGDIARPSYWGIRTDKLIF. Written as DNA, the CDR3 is TGTGCTCTTGGGGACATAGCTCGGCCCTCCTACTGGGGGATACGTACCGATAAACTCATCTTT.

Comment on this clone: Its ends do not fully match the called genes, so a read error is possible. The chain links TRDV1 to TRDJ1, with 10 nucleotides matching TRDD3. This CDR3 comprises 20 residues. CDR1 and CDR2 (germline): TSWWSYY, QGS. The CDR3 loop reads CALQTLPKIRGIRGADKPIF. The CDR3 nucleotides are TGTGCTCTTCAAACCCTTCCTAAGATCCGGGGGATACGGGGAGCCGATAAACCCATCTTT.

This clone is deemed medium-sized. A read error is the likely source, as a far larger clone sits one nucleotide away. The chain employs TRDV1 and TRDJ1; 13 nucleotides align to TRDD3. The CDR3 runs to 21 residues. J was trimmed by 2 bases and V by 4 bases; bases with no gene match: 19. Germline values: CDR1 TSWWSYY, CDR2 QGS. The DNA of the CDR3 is TGTGCTCTTGGGGGCATAGCTCGGCCTTCCTACTGGGGGATACGTACCGATAAACTCATCTTT. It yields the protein CALGGIARPSYWGIRTDKLIF.

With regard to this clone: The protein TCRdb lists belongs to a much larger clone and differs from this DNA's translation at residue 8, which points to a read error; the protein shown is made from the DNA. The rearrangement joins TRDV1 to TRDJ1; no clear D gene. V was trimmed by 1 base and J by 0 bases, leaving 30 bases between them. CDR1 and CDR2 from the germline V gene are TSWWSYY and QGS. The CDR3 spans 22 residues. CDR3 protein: CALGEQDLRTKRLLLYTDKLIF. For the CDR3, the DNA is TGTGCTCTTGGGGAACAGGACCTCAGAACCAAACGTCTGCTCCTTTACACCGATAAACTCATCTTT.

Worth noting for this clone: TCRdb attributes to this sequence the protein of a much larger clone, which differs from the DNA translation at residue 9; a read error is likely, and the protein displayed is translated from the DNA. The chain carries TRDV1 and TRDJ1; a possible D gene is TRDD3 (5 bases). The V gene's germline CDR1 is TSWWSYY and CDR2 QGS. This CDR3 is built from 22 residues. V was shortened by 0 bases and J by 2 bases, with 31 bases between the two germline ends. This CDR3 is CALGELESRRWGGGRRTDKLIF. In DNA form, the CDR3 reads TGTGCTCTTGGGGAACTGGAGTCCAGACGATGGGGAGGGGGTAGGAGAACCGATAAACTCATCTTT.

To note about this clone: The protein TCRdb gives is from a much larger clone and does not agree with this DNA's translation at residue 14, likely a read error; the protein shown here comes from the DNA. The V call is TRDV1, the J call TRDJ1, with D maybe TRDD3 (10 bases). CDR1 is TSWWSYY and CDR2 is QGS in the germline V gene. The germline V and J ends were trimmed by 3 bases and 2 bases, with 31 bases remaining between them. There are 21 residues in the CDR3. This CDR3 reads CALGDIARPSYWGMRTDKLIF. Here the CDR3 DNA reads TGTGCTCTTGGGGACATCGCTCGTCCTTCCTACTGGGGGATGCGTACCGATAAACTCATCTTT.